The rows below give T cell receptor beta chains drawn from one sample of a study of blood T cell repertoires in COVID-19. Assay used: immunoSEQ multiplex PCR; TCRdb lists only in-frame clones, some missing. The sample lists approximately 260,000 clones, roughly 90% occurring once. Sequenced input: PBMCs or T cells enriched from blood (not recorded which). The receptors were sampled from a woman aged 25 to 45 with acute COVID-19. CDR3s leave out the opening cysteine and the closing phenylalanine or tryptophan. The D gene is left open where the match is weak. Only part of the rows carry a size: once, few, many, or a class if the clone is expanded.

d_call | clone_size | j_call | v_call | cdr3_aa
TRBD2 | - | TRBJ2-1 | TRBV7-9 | ASSLSGGVPSYNEQF
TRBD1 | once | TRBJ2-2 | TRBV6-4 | AKHPGQGDTGELF
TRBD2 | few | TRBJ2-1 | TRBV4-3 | ASSQDLTSGTGNEQF
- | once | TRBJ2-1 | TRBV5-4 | ASSLRSEGEQF
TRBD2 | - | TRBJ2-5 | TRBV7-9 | ASSPPLRETDETQY
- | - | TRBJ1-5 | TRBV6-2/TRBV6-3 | ASSSQWVSAGFRNQPQH
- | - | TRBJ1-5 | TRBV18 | ASSPPGAGDNQPQH
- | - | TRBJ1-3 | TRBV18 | ASSPLQGVSGNTIY
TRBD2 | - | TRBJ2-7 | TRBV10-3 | AISGIIPGPAGAYEQY
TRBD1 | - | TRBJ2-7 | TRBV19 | ASSMAGGDSREQY
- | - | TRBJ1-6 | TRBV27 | ASSLEYRGPLH
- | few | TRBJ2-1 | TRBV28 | ASSFSGGPHNEQF
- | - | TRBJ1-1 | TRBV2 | ASSVQGSNTEAF
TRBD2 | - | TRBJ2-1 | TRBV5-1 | ASSAGTSGGGNEQF
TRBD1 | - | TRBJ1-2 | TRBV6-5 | ASSSTGADYGYT
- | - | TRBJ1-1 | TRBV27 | ASSPLGAFTEAF
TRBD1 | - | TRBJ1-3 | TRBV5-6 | ASSYRGLGSGNTIY
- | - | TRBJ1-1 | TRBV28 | ASSLGGARAPTEAF
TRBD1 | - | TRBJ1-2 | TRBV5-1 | ASSRDRGANYGYT
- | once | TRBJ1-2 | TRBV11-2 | ASSGPGGYT
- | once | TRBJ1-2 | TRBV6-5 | ASSQGHHGYT
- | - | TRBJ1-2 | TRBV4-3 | ASSQDSTGTHFNYGYT
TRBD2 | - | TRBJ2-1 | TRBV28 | ASRAGGYNEQF
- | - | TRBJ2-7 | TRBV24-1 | ATSDRAKTGSYEQY
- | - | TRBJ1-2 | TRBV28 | ASSTGSAALYGYT
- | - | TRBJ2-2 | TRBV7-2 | ASSSTSTGELF
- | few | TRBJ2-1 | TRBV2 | ASSGGYNEQF
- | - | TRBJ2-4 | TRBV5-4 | ASSLAGGDIQY
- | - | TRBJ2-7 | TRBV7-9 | ASSLSYEQY
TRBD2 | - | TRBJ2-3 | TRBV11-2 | ASSLAVRGGVADTQY
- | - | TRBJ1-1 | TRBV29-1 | SVGQKSASPTEAF
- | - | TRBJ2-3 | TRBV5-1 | ASSSTPRGPTDTQY
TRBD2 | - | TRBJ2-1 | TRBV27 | ASSPGGLAGVNEQF
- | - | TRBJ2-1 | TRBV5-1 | ASSFGLYDEQF
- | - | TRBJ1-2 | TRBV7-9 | ASSLLLGYYGYT
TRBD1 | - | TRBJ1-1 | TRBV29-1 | SVESGTGAF
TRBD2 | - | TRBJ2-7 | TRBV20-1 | SASSPSGRDNEQY
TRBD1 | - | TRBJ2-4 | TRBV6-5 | ASSYTGENIQY
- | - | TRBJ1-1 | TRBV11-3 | ASSAQGENTEAF
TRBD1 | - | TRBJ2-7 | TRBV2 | ASSFRDRDYEQY
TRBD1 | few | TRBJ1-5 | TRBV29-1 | SVGRPLAGGYQPQH
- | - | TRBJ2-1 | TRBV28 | ASSLTGRSGYNEQF
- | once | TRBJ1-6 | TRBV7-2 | ASSLVWGLETPLH
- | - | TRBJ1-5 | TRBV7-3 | ASSGHREGGNQPQH
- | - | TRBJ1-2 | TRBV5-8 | ASFFGRALYGYT
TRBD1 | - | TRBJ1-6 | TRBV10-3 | AIRDREAASPLH
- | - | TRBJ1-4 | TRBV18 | ASSASEVGEKLF
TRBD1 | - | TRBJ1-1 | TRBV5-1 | ASSGPGTGYTEAF